This T cell receptor (beta chain) derives from a study of blood T cell repertoires in COVID-19. For the study at large: The United States, Italy and Spain provided the acute and convalescent COVID-19 samples. The cDNA or gDNA used as material had been derived from T cells, B-cell-depleted T cells, or PBMCs.

As originally analysed: Nucleated cell number was recorded as an estimate derived from reference gene primer amplification. Some clones are missing from TCRdb's copy, which holds only in-frame ones; the method was immunoSEQ multiplex PCR. From that table come the V and J calls and clone size; the DNA was used to work out D and trimming. This table holds over 30,000 clones, approximately 86% found once. Trimming stripped 2 bases from V and 6 bases from J, with 13 bases between. Germline assignment: CDR1 WSHSY and CDR2 SAAADI. The CDR3 contains 14 residues. Sequencing was performed on peripheral blood. This TCR derives from a man aged 65 to 85 with acute or convalescent COVID-19. The chain recombines TRBV10-2 with TRBJ1-1; TRBD1 might be the D (6 bases). The CDR3 DNA sequence: TGCGCCAGCAGTGAGGGGGGCTTTTCGGCTGAAGCTTTCTTT. It translates to CASSEGGFSAEAFF.